Below are 16 T cell receptor beta chains sequenced from a single sample in a study of T cells after yellow fever vaccination. TCRdb re-derived calls from the 5' RACE reads in MiXCR, one entry per CDR3 protein. The sample yields about 260,000 distinct CDR3 sequences, over 10% seen once. The source was CD4+ T cells sorted from PBMCs, collected 45 days after the yellow fever booster vaccination. The receptors derive from a man in his thirties or forties who received the YFV17D yellow fever vaccine.

This clonotype was seen more than once but under ten times. This chain uses TRBV20-1 with TRBJ2-5; TRBD2 agrees at 12 bases. This CDR3 region has 14 residues. Germline V gene lookup returns CDR1 DFQATT and CDR2 SNEGSKA (reference sequence). Trimming removed 5 bases from V and 5 bases from J; junction bases left unmatched: 6. The CDR3 DNA reads as TGCAGTGCTCAACTAGCGGGAGGCAGGGAGACCCAGTACTTC. It codes for CSAQLAGGRETQYF.

This clonotype was detected many times. This rearrangement joins TRBV28 to TRBJ1-5; the D is unclear. Germline CDR1 reads MDHEN; CDR2 reads SYDVKM. Trimming cost V 11 bases and J 6 bases, with 14 bases left between them. The length of the CDR3 is 12 residues. In DNA, the CDR3 is TGTGCCGGAGCTGGGGTTGGTCAGCCCCAGCATTTT. Translation: CAGAGVGQPQHF.

The chain combines TRBV7-8 with TRBJ2-6; 7 bases align to TRBD1. Germline V gives CDR1 SGHVS, CDR2 FQNEAQ. The CDR3 contains 17 residues. The ends lost 10 bases at V and 8 bases at J; junction bases unmatched: 20. The CDR3 here is CAIWVGTVSRGTNVLTF. CDR3 sequence (DNA): TGTGCCATCTGGGTGGGGACAGTGTCCCGTGGAACCAACGTCCTGACTTTC.

The sample holds a few counts of this clonotype. The chain uses TRBV5-1 and TRBJ2-7; D not certain. Trimming removed 0 bases from V and 4 bases from J, with 11 bases in between. Looked up from germline, CDR1 is SGHRS and CDR2 is YFSETQ. This CDR3 is 14 amino acids long. CDR3 nucleotides: TGCGCCAGCAGCTTGGATCTTCTGGGGTACGAGCAGTACTTC. Its translation: CASSLDLLGYEQYF.

Turning to this clonotype: An end of the junction differs from the germline gene, which may be a read error. V is TRBV3-1 and J is TRBJ2-7; D possibly matches TRBD1 or TRBD2 (5 bases each). Germline V gives CDR1 LGHDT, CDR2 YNNKEL (reference sequence). CDR3 size: 15 residues. This chain's CDR3 is CASCQEFFWGSEQYF. CDR3 bases: TGTGCCAGCTGCCAAGAGTTCTTCTGGGGGAGCGAGCAGTACTTC.

The gene calls are TRBV7-6 and TRBJ2-3, with 8 bases fitting TRBD2. CDR3 length: 16 residues. The germline CDR1 and CDR2 sequences are SGHVS and FNYEAQ. The J segment lost 4 bases and the V segment lost 5 bases, leaving 11 bases of the junction unmatched. For the CDR3, the DNA is TGTGCCAGCAGCCCACCAGCGGGAGTAAGCCCAGATACGCAGTATTTT. This encodes CASSPPAGVSPDTQYF.

V and J are TRBV30 and TRBJ2-2; tentative D call: TRBD1 (6 bases). The CDR3 spans 15 residues. Looked up from germline, CDR1 is GTSNPN and CDR2 is SVGIG (reference sequence). Trimming took 1 base from V and 4 from J, leaving 13 bases between them. The CDR3 DNA follows: TGTGCCTGGAGTGACAATCACAGGGTCACCGGGGAGCTGTTTTTT. Protein sequence: CAWSDNHRVTGELFF.

This clonotype was seen more than once but under ten times. The chain is built from TRBV29-1 and TRBJ1-5; TRBD1 matches at 7 bases. Germline V lookup: CDR1 SQVTM, CDR2 ANQGSEA. Trimming took 4 bases from V and 6 from J; bases not matched to a gene: 3. There are 12 residues in the CDR3. CDR3 nucleotide sequence: TGCAGCGTTGGACAGGGTAGTCAGCCCCAGCATTTT. Residues: CSVGQGSQPQHF.

The rearrangement links TRBV12-3 or TRBV12-4 to TRBJ1-2, with no clear D. V lost 6 bases and J 3 bases, leaving 17 bases between the germline ends. There are 15 residues in the CDR3. The DNA for the CDR3 is TGTGCCAGCAGGCCGGACGTAACTTCTGACTATGGCTACACCTTC. Protein product: CASRPDVTSDYGYTF.

This chain uses TRBV7-9 with TRBJ2-7, with 8 bases that match TRBD1. The V gene's germline CDR1 is SEHNR and CDR2 FQNEAQ (reference sequence). The CDR3 has 16 residues. J gave up 6 bases and V 1 base, and 11 bases lay outside the gene matches. CDR3 amino acids: CASSLDPPGQGGEQYF. CDR3 nucleotides: TGTGCCAGCAGCTTAGACCCTCCCGGACAGGGCGGCGAGCAGTACTTC.

The genes are TRBV7-2 and TRBJ2-5, with TRBD1 matching 7 bases. The CDR3 sequence is 14 residues long. V was pared by 5 bases and J by 9 bases, with 12 bases of the junction left unmatched. From germline, CDR1 is SGHTA and CDR2 FQGNSA. The CDR3 protein is CASSHPGQKVAQYF. The CDR3 DNA is TGTGCCAGCAGCCACCCGGGACAGAAAGTGGCCCAGTACTTC.

This clonotype was seen a few times. Here the CDR3 DNA reads TGCAGCGTTGGTTTCATCAGGGATGGGGGGACCCAGTACTTC. Translated: CSVGFIRDGGTQYF. V usage is TRBV29-1 and J usage is TRBJ2-5; possibly TRBD1 or TRBD2 for D (5 bases each). Trimming took off 4 bases at V and 7 bases at J, with 19 bases between the two ends. CDR1 is SQVTM, CDR2 ANQGSEA, per germline. The CDR3 is 14 amino acids.

The chain has TRBV20-1 and TRBJ2-3, with a tentative D call TRBD2 (5 bases). V dropped 6 bases and J dropped 5 bases, with 21 bases sitting between them. This CDR3 region has 15 residues. Germline lookup yields CDR1 DFQATT and CDR2 SNEGSKA (reference sequence). CDR3 sequence reads: CSAPAEWGRGDTQYF. CDR3 DNA sequence: TGCAGTGCCCCCGCCGAGTGGGGTCGGGGAGATACGCAGTATTTT.

The genes are TRBV15 and TRBJ2-5; no definite D call. The CDR3 totals 14 residues. CDR1 is LNHNV and CDR2 is YYDKDF in the germline V gene (reference sequence). V lost 1 base and J lost 4, with 10 bases in between. As DNA, the CDR3 is TGTGCCACCAGCAGAGGCCAGAGTCGAGAGACCCAGTACTTC. This gives the protein CATSRGQSRETQYF.

The table lists this clonotype with a few counts. This rearrangement joins TRBV20-1 to TRBJ2-1; 11 positions agree with TRBD1. Looked up from germline, CDR1 is DFQATT and CDR2 is SNEGSKA (reference sequence). The CDR3 contains 14 residues. With 4 bases clipped from V and 4 bases from J, the junction kept 3 bases outside the gene matches. The CDR3 DNA reads TGCAGTGCTACCGGGACAGGGGGGTACAATGAGCAGTTCTTC. Translated: CSATGTGGYNEQFF.

This clonotype was counted only a few times. The V call is TRBV7-9, the J call TRBJ2-7; tentatively, D is TRBD2 (5 bases). CDR1 and CDR2 (germline): SEHNR, FQNEAQ (reference sequence). The V and J ends lost 4 bases and 5 bases respectively, with 21 bases between them. The CDR3 consists of 16 residues. The CDR3 spells CASSSPTGIGRDEQYF. Written as DNA, the CDR3 is TGTGCCAGCAGCTCGCCCACCGGGATAGGACGGGACGAGCAGTACTTC.